This T cell receptor beta chain stems from a study of cytomegalovirus exposure and HLA in healthy donors. Study information: Most genotyped donors, around 78% of some 400, had Caucasian-associated genetic ancestry.

For this clone: Antigen: not known.

PCR used 60 Vbeta primers and 13 Jbeta primers. Profiled with immunoSEQ multiplex PCR; TCRdb holds only in-frame clones, not every one. The sample lists 100,000 or so clones, 55% to 80% seen once, with 3.5% to 4.5% in the top ten. Broader study findings: Some V segments could not be told apart, so they were left out, TRBV6-2 and TRBV6-3 among them.

The CDR3 contains 14 residues. Germline CDR1 and CDR2: SGHRS and YFSETQ. The ends were cut back, 1 base at V and 5 bases at J, with 12 bases in the middle. The sequencing input was PBMCs. The receptor comes from a man aged 40-50 years in good health and CMV-seronegative. The rearrangement joins TRBV5-1 to TRBJ2-5, with D perhaps TRBD1 (5 bases). The CDR3 loop is CASSLTPHRETQYF. CDR3 bases: TGCGCCAGCAGCTTGACCCCCCACAGGGAGACCCAGTACTTC.